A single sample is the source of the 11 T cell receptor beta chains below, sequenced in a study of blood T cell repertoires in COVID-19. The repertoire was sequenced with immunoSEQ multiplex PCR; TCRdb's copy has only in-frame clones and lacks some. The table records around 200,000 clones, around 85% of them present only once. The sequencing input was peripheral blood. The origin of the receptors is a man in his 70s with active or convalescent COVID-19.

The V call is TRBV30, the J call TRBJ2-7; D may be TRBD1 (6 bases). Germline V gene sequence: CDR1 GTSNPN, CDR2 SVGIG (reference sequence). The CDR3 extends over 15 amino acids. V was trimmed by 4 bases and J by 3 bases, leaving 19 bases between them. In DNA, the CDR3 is TGTGCCTGGAATCTCCTGTCAGGGGACCTCTACGAGCAGTACTTC. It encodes CAWNLLSGDLYEQYF.

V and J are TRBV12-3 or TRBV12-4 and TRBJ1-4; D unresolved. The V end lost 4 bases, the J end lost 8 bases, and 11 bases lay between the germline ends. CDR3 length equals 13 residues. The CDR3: CASSYGVGEKLFF. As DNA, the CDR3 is TGTGCCAGCAGTTACGGGGTAGGCGAAAAACTGTTTTTT.

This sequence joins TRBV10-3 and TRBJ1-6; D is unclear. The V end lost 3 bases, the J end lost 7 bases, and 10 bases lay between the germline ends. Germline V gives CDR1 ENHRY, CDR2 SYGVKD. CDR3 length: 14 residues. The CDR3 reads CAISDPRGNSPLHF. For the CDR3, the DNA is TGTGCCATCAGTGATCCTCGAGGGAATTCACCCCTCCACTTT.

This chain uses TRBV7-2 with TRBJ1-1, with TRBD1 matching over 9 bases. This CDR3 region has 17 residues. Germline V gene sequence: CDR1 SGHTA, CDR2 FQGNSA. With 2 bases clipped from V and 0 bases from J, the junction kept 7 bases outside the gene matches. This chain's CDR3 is CASSLYGTGSMNTEAFF. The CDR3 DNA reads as TGTGCCAGCAGCTTATACGGGACAGGGTCCATGAACACTGAAGCTTTCTTT.

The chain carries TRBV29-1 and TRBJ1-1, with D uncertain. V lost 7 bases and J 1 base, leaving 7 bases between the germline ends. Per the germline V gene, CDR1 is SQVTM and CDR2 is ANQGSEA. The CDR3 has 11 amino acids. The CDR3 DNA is TGCAGCGGGCTCTGGAACACTGAAGCTTTCTTT. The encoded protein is CSGLWNTEAFF.

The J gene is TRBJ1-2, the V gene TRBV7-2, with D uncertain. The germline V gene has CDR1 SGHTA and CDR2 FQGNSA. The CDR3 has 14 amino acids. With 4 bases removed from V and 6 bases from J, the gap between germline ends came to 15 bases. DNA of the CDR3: TGTGCCAGCAGCTCCTTCGGTGCCAAAGATGGCTACACCTTC. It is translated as CASSSFGAKDGYTF.

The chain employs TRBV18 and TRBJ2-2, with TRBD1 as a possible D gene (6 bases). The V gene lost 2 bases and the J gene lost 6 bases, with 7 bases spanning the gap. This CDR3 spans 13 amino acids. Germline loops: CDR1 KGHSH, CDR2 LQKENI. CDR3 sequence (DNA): TGTGCCAGCTCACCATCAGGGGCCGGGGAGCTGTTTTTT. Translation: CASSPSGAGELFF.

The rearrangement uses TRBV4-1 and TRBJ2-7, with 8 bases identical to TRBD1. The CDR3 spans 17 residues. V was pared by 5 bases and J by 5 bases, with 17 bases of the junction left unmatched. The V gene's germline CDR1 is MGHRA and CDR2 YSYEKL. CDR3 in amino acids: CASSRSDRAEGIDEQYF. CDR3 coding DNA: TGCGCCAGCAGCAGGTCGGACAGGGCGGAGGGGATAGACGAGCAGTACTTC.

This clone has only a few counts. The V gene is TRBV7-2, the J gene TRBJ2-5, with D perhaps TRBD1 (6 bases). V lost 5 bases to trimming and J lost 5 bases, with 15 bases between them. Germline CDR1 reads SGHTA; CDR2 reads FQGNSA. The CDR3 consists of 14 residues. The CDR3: CASSNRALWETQYF. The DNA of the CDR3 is TGTGCCAGCAGCAACAGGGCCCTGTGGGAGACCCAGTACTTC.

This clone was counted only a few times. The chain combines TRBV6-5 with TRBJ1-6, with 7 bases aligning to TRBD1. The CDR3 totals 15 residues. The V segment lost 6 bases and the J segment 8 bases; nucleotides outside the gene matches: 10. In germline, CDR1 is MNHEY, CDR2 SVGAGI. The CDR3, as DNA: TGTGCCAGCAGCCGCGACAGGGTTAATGATTCACCCCTCCACTTT. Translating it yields CASSRDRVNDSPLHF.

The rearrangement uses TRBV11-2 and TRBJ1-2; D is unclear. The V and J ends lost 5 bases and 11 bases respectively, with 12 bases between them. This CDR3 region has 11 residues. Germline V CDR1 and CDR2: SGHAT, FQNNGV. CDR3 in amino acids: CASSPQSHYTF. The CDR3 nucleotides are TGTGCCAGCAGCCCACAGTCTCATTACACCTTC.